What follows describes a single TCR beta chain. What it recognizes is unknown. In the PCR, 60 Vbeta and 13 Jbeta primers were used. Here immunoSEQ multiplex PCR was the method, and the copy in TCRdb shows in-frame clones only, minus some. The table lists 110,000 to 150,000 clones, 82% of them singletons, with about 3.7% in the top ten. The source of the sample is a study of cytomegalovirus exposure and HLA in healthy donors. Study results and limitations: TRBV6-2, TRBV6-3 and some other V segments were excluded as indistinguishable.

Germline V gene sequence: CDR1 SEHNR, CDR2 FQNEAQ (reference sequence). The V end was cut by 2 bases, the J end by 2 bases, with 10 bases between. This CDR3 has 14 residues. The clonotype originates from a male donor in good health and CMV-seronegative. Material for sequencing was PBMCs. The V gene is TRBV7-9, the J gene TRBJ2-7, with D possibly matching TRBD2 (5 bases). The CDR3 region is CASSLSSEAYEQYF. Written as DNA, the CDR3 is TGTGCCAGCAGCTTAAGTAGCGAAGCCTACGAGCAGTACTTC.